This T cell receptor (beta chain) was sequenced in a study of long-term antiretroviral therapy in people with HIV. Across the whole study: The earliest samples predate the 2015 immediate-ART recommendation by about a decade. General study points: Clones showing expansion before ART dominated the repertoire at all time points. Narrower CDR3 length ranges marked HIV repertoires relative to controls.

Comments on this clone: What it recognizes is unknown.

At survey level, the immunoSEQ assay was run in its v3.0 version. This table comes from immunoSEQ multiplex PCR, and its TCRdb copy is limited to in-frame clones, with some not included. The table shows 7,500 to 9,500 clones, with 84% occurring only once. The United States was where all participants with HIV were treated. The CDR3 has 15 residues. V was pared by 5 bases and J by 5 bases, with 19 bases between. The germline CDR1 and CDR2 sequences are SGHVS and FQNEAQ. The source of this sequence is a man aged 25-45 years with HIV. The source material was unsorted PBMCs, sampled 0.3 years before starting antiretroviral therapy. J is TRBJ2-7 and V is TRBV7-8; a possible D gene is TRBD2 (7 bases). CDR3 residues: CASSRGVGGNDEQYF. The CDR3 DNA sequence: TGTGCCAGCAGCCGGGGGGTAGGGGGAAACGACGAGCAGTACTTC.